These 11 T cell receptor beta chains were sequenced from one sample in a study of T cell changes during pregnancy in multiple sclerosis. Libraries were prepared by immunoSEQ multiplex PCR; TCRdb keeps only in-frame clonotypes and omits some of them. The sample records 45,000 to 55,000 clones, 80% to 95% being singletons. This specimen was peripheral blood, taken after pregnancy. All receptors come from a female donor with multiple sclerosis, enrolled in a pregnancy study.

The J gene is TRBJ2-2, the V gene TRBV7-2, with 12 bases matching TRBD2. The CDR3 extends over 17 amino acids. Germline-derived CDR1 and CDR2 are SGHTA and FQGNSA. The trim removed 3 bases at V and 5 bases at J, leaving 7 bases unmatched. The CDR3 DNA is TGTGCCAGCAGCTTCCGTCTAGCGGGGGGGAGGACCGGGGAGCTGTTTTTT. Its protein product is CASSFRLAGGRTGELFF.

The CDR3 loop reads CASSLDRLHEQYF. CDR3 nucleotides: TGTGCCAGCAGTCTTGACAGGCTCCACGAGCAGTACTTC. The rearrangement uses TRBV5-4 and TRBJ2-7; tentative D call: TRBD1 (6 bases). This CDR3 has 13 amino acids. V was clipped by 5 bases and J by 5 bases, with 14 bases between them. Germline V gene data show CDR1 as SGHNT and CDR2 as YYREEE (reference sequence).

The CDR3 spells CASSQDYERVYGYTF. The CDR3 DNA reads as TGTGCCAGCAGCCAAGATTATGAGCGCGTCTATGGCTACACCTTC. The gene calls are TRBV14 and TRBJ1-2; no reliable D call. The germline CDR1 and CDR2 sequences are SGHDN and FVKESK. Trimming pared 0 bases from V and 4 bases from J, leaving 12 bases between. The CDR3 runs 15 residues.

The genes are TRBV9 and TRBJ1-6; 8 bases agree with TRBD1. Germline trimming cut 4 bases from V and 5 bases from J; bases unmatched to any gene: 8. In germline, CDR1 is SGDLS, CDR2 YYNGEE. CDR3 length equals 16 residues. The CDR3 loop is CASSLQGVGDNSPLHF. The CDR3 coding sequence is TGTGCCAGCAGCTTACAGGGGGTCGGCGATAATTCACCCCTCCACTTT.

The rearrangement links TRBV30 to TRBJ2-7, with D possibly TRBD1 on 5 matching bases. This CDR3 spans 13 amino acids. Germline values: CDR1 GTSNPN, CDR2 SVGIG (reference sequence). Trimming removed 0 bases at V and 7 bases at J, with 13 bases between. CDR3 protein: CAWSVSGITEQYF. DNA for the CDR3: TGTGCCTGGAGTGTGTCAGGGATTACTGAGCAGTACTTC.

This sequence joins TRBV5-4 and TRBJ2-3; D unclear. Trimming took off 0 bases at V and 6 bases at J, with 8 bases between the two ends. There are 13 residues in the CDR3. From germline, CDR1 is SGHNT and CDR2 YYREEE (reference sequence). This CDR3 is CASSLAGWDTQYF. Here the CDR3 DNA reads TGTGCCAGCAGCTTGGCGGGTTGGGATACGCAGTATTTT.

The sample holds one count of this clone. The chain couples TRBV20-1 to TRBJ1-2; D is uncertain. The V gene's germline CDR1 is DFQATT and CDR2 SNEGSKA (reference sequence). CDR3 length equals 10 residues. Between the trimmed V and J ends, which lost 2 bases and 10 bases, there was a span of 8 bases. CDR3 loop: CSARPNYYTF. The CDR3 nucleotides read TGCAGTGCTAGACCAAACTACTACACCTTC.

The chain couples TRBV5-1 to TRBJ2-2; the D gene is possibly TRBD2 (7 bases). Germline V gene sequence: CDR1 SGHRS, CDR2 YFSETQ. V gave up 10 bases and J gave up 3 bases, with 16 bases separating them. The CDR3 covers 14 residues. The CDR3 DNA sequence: TGCGCCTCCATGGGGGGGCTAGACACCGGGGAGCTGTTTTTT. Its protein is CASMGGLDTGELFF.

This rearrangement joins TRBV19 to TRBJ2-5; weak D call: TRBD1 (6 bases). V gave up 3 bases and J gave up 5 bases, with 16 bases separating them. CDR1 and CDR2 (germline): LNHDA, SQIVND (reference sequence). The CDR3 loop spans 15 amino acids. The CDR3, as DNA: TGTGCCAGTAGTATGTCAGGGGATCCTTGGGAGACCCAGTACTTC. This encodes CASSMSGDPWETQYF.

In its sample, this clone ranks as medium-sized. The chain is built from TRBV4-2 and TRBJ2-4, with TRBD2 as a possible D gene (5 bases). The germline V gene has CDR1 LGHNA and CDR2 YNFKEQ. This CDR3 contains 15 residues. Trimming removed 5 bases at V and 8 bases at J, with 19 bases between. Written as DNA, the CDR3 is TGTGCCAGCAGCGTGAGCGGAACCGGTGTGGACATTCAGTACTTC. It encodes CASSVSGTGVDIQYF.

The CDR3 reads CAWSVRGVRGTGYGYTF. CDR3 coding DNA: TGTGCCTGGAGTGTACGGGGTGTGAGGGGGACGGGGTATGGCTACACCTTC. The gene calls are TRBV30 and TRBJ1-2, with D maybe TRBD1 (6 bases). Per germline, CDR1 GTSNPN and CDR2 SVGIG (reference sequence). The CDR3 runs 17 residues. V lost 0 bases and J 5 bases, leaving 22 bases between the germline ends.